Listed below are T cell receptor beta chains from one sample, sequenced in a study of beta chain features in type 1 diabetes. TCRdb's copy holds only in-frame clones and misses some; the assay was immunoSEQ multiplex PCR. This table holds 90,000 to 110,000 clones, approximately 37% found once. Input material: stem cell memory CD4+ T cells from blood. The origin of the receptors is a young woman in good health. CDR3s include the opening cysteine and the closing phenylalanine or tryptophan. A D gene is named only where the DNA matches it firmly. Rows may omit the clone size; those that give it use once, few, many or a size class.

V	J	D	size	DNA	CDR3
TRBV29-1	TRBJ1-2	TRBD1	NA	TGCAGCGTTGAACTCCAGGACAGGCGCACTTACTATGGCTACACCTTC	CSVELQDRRTYYGYTF
TRBV7-2	TRBJ2-5	TRBD1	NA	TGTGCCAGCAGCTCTAACAGGGGTACAGAGACCCAGTACTTC	CASSSNRGTETQYF
TRBV19	TRBJ1-5	TRBD1	NA	TGTGCCAGTAAGGGACAGGGGTGGCAGCCCCAGCATTTT	CASKGQGWQPQHF
TRBV7-9	TRBJ1-1	TRBD1	few	TGTGCCAGCAGCTCCCCGCCAGGGGGCTTGGACACTGAAGCTTTCTTT	CASSSPPGGLDTEAFF
TRBV4-1	TRBJ2-6	TRBD2	NA	TGCGCCAGCACCCAAGGCGGGGGACTTGTCTCTGGGGCCAACGTCCTGACTTTC	CASTQGGGLVSGANVLTF
TRBV7-2	TRBJ2-3	NA	NA	TGTGCCAGCAGCTTAGTCGGATTAGCATCCGATACGCAGTATTTT	CASSLVGLASDTQYF
TRBV7-6	TRBJ2-7	TRBD2	few	TGTGCCAGCAGCTTAGATCGCGGGAGAGACGAGCAGTACTTC	CASSLDRGRDEQYF
TRBV28	TRBJ1-2	TRBD1	few	TGTGCCAGCAGTTTCTGGGACAGGGGAGTGATTGGCCACACCTTC	CASSFWDRGVIGHTF
TRBV27	TRBJ2-2	TRBD1	NA	TGTGCCAGCAGTTTTCGACAGGGTTTTCTGTTTTTT	CASSFRQGFLFF
TRBV10-3	TRBJ1-2	NA	NA	TGTGCCATCAGTGCCAGGACGGGGTATGGCTACACCTTC	CAISARTGYGYTF
TRBV4-3	TRBJ1-1	NA	NA	TGCGCCAGCAGCCAAGGAGGAAGGTACACTGAAGCTTTCTTT	CASSQGGRYTEAFF
TRBV5-1	TRBJ1-1	TRBD1	NA	TGCGCCAGCAGCTGGGGGGACAGGACTATAAACACTGAAGCTTTCTTT	CASSWGDRTINTEAFF
TRBV7-2	TRBJ2-7	TRBD2	once	TGTGCCAGCAGCCCAGGGACTAGCGTGCCCTACAAGCAGTACTTC	CASSPGTSVPYKQYF
TRBV15	TRBJ1-4	NA	NA	TGTGCCACCAGTGGCGGCCGCGTTGATAATGAAAAACTGTTTTTT	CATSGGRVDNEKLFF
TRBV28	TRBJ1-5	NA	NA	TGTGCCAGCAGTCCACAACCAGGGTATAGCAATCAGCCCCAGCATTTT	CASSPQPGYSNQPQHF
TRBV5-5	TRBJ1-5	NA	NA	TGTGCCAGCAGCTTGGCCCTTCAGGGAATCAGCCAGCCCCAGCATTTT	CASSLALQGISQPQHF
TRBV7-2	TRBJ1-5	NA	NA	TGTGCCAGCAGCGCAGACAATTCTGGACAGCCCCAGCATTTT	CASSADNSGQPQHF
TRBV7-2	TRBJ2-1	NA	NA	TGTGCCAGCCGGTTGTACAATGAGCAGTTCTTC	CASRLYNEQFF
TRBV9	TRBJ2-7	TRBD2	few	TGTGCCAGCAGCCCCTCTATATTGACTAGCGGCTACGAGCAGTACTTC	CASSPSILTSGYEQYF
TRBV5-1	TRBJ2-1	TRBD2	NA	TGCGCCAGCAGCCAGGGACTAGCGGGAAGGGATGAGCAGTTCTTC	CASSQGLAGRDEQFF
TRBV6-6	TRBJ2-1	NA	NA	TGTGCCAGCAGTTACTCGACTAGAATGGGCGATGAGCAGTTCTTC	CASSYSTRMGDEQFF
TRBV1	TRBJ1-2	NA	NA	TGCACCAGCAGCCAAGGGACTCAGGGGGCAGACTATGGCTACACCTTC	CTSSQGTQGADYGYTF
TRBV29-1	TRBJ2-1	TRBD1	few	TGCAGCGTGGACAGGGGGAGATACAATGAGCAGTTCTTC	CSVDRGRYNEQFF
TRBV7-2	TRBJ2-1	TRBD1	NA	TGTGCCAGCAGCCGCGACAGGGTCAATGAGCAGTTCTTC	CASSRDRVNEQFF
TRBV5-1	TRBJ1-3	NA	NA	TGCGCCAGCAGCTTGGACAGGGCTACTGGAAACACCATATATTTT	CASSLDRATGNTIYF
TRBV18	TRBJ2-7	TRBD2	NA	TGTGCCAGCCACACTAGCGGCTCCCCGGGCGAGCAGTACTTC	CASHTSGSPGEQYF
TRBV29-1	TRBJ2-3	TRBD1	NA	TGCAGCGTTGATTTCGGACAGGGAGCAGATACGCAGTATTTT	CSVDFGQGADTQYF
TRBV7-9	TRBJ2-5	TRBD2	few	TGTGCCAGCAGCCGTTTGGGGGGGACCCAAGAGACCCAGTACTTC	CASSRLGGTQETQYF
TRBV9	TRBJ2-1	TRBD2	NA	TGTGCCAGCAGTAGGGGCCTAGCGGAATACAATGAGCAGTTCTTC	CASSRGLAEYNEQFF
TRBV19	TRBJ2-7	TRBD2	NA	TGTGCCAGTAGTACCCAACTAGCGGGAGGGCCGAAGGAGCAGTACTTC	CASSTQLAGGPKEQYF
TRBV7-8	TRBJ2-1	TRBD1	NA	TGTGCCAGCAGCTCAGACAGGGGGCGGGAGCAGTTCTTC	CASSSDRGREQFF
TRBV5-1	TRBJ1-2	NA	NA	TGCGCCAGCAGCTTCGATACGAGTGGCTACACCTTC	CASSFDTSGYTF
TRBV27	TRBJ2-7	TRBD2	few	TGTGCCAGCAGTCCGCGACTAGCGGGAGCCCACGAGCAGTACTTC	CASSPRLAGAHEQYF
TRBV6-5	TRBJ1-1	TRBD1	NA	TGTGCCAGCAGTTACGAAATGACAGGGGAAGCTTTCTTT	CASSYEMTGEAFF
TRBV20-1	TRBJ2-1	NA	NA	TGCAGTACAGGACGAAATGAGCAGTTCTTC	CSTGRNEQFF
TRBV5-1	TRBJ2-5	NA	NA	TGCGCCAGCAGCCCAACCCGGGAACTGGAGACCCAGTACTTC	CASSPTRELETQYF
TRBV14	TRBJ2-1	NA	NA	TGTGCCAGCAGCCAAATAGCAGGGGTAGTTGGTGAGCAGTTCTTC	CASSQIAGVVGEQFF
TRBV5-1	TRBJ2-2	NA	few	TGCGCCAGCAGCCCTTCGGGAACCGGGGAGCTGTTTTTT	CASSPSGTGELFF
TRBV7-9	TRBJ2-7	TRBD1	NA	TGTGCCAGCAGCGACCGGGACAGGGGGTTTAACAACGAGCAGTACTTC	CASSDRDRGFNNEQYF
TRBV6-5	TRBJ2-1	TRBD1	NA	TGTGCCAGCAGTTACGGACAGGGCGGTGAGCAGTTCTTC	CASSYGQGGEQFF
TRBV7-3	TRBJ2-1	NA	NA	TGTGCCAGCAGCGTACGGGACTCTCCCAATGAGCAGTTCTTC	CASSVRDSPNEQFF
TRBV9	TRBJ2-2	TRBD1	NA	TGTGCCAGCAGCTTCACGGGACAGGCCGCGAACACCGGGGAGCTGTTTTTT	CASSFTGQAANTGELFF
TRBV19	TRBJ2-3	TRBD1	NA	TGTGCCAGTGAGGACAGGGGATACACAGATACGCAGTATTTT	CASEDRGYTDTQYF
TRBV6-1	TRBJ2-5	TRBD2	NA	TGTGCCAGCTCTGGACTAGGGTGGGAGACCCAGTACTTC	CASSGLGWETQYF
TRBV6-6	TRBJ1-3	TRBD1	NA	TGTGCCAGTTGGGCGGGACAGGTCTCTGGAAACACCATATATTTT	CASWAGQVSGNTIYF
TRBV9	TRBJ2-2	TRBD2	NA	TGTGCCAGCAGCCCCCGACTTCTAGCGGGAGGGCCTGGCGGGGAGCTGTTTTTT	CASSPRLLAGGPGGELFF
TRBV2	TRBJ2-1	NA	NA	TGTGCCAGCAGTGAATGGTACGGAGTGACGTTCTTC	CASSEWYGVTFF
TRBV20-1	TRBJ1-1	NA	NA	TGCAGTGCTAGACTAGACGCTTTCTTT	CSARLDAFF
TRBV18	TRBJ2-1	NA	NA	TGTGCCAGCTCACCACGAACAGGGTGGGTCAATGAGCAGTTCTTC	CASSPRTGWVNEQFF
TRBV29-1	TRBJ1-3	NA	few	TGCAGCGGGAGAGACCTAGTAGGAAACACCATATATTTT	CSGRDLVGNTIYF
TRBV7-9	TRBJ1-2	NA	NA	TGTGCCAGCAGCTTCCCAGGGTACTATGGCTACACCTTC	CASSFPGYYGYTF
TRBV6-5	TRBJ2-5	TRBD2	few	TGTGCCAGCAGTTACAGTAGCCCTAGCGGGAGATGGGAGCAGTACTTC	CASSYSSPSGRWEQYF
TRBV7-3	TRBJ2-7	TRBD2	few	TGTGCCAGCAGCTTTACTAGCGGGAGTCACGAGCAGTACTTC	CASSFTSGSHEQYF
TRBV29-1	TRBJ2-7	TRBD2	NA	TGCAGCGTTGTCGTCTTGCGGGAGAGGGGCGAGCAGTACTTC	CSVVVLRERGEQYF
TRBV9	TRBJ2-4	TRBD1	NA	TGTGCCAGCAGCATAGGGGACAGGAGAGACAAAAACATTCAGTACTTC	CASSIGDRRDKNIQYF